The T cell receptor (beta chain) described here comes from a study of blood T cell repertoires in COVID-19. The germline CDR1 and CDR2 sequences are LGHDT and YNNKEL (reference sequence). The CDR3 contains 16 residues. The V and J ends lost 4 bases and 9 bases, in that order; junction bases with no gene match: 15. The table came from immunoSEQ multiplex PCR; TCRdb's copy has only in-frame clones and leaves some out. The sample yields some 150,000 clones, about 88% seen once. The chain has TRBV3-1 (or the pseudogene TRBV3-2) and TRBJ2-1; TRBD1 agrees at 7 bases. Input material: peripheral blood. The sequence was collected from an elderly woman in a cohort sampled during active or convalescent COVID-19. This CDR3 reads CASSLFLDRSLGEQFF. The DNA for the CDR3 is TGTGCCAGCAGCCTCTTTTTGGACAGGTCTTTGGGTGAGCAGTTCTTC.